The 3 T cell receptor beta chains below come from one sample, sequenced in a study of blood T cells in healthy people across ages. Then a second PCR, running about 6 to 12 cycles, was carried out with a sample-barcoded 5' primer and a J-beta primer mix. Via MiXCR, TCRdb re-called the 5' RACE reads, giving one row per CDR3 protein. The repertoire holds 1 million or so distinct CDR3 sequences, with approximately 25% as singletons. This same sample was also part of a study on T cells of mothers and their children.

The sequencing input was blood. The source of these receptors is a girl aged 2 to 10 in good health.

A few counts support this clonotype. This chain connects TRBV3-1 to TRBJ2-1, with D hard to call. The germline V and J ends were trimmed by 3 bases and 8 bases, with 23 bases remaining between them. CDR1 is LGHDT and CDR2 is YNNKEL in the germline V gene (reference sequence). The CDR3 has 17 amino acids. CDR3 coding DNA: TGTGCCAGCAGCCATCTCTCTGTGGCGGCGCCTGGGGATGAGCAGTTCTTC. Its translation: CASSHLSVAAPGDEQFF.

This clonotype came up a few times. The chain joins TRBV7-9 to TRBJ2-7, with 7 bases aligning to TRBD1. With V trimmed by 5 bases and J by 6 bases, 7 bases remained unmatched. Per the germline V gene, CDR1 is SEHNR and CDR2 is FQNEAQ (reference sequence). The CDR3 is 13 amino acids. Here the CDR3 reads CASSPRTGAEQYF. The CDR3 bases are TGTGCCAGCAGCCCGCGTACAGGGGCCGAGCAGTACTTC.

As concerns this clonotype: The CDR3 carries no conserved terminal phenylalanine or tryptophan, so it likely arises from a read error. The V and J genes are TRBV2 and TRBJ2-5; D not certain. The J call may be wrong; the DNA end is better matched by TRBJ2-1. CDR1 is SNHLY, CDR2 FYNNEI, per germline. The CDR3 contains 11 residues. CDR3 loop: CASSVLDEQFL. For the CDR3, the DNA is TGTGCCAGCAGTGTCTTGGATGAGCAGTTCCTC.